The T cell receptor (beta chain) under discussion was sequenced for a study of somatic mutations in cytotoxic T cells in rheumatoid arthritis. The repertoire was sequenced with immunoSEQ multiplex PCR; TCRdb's copy has only in-frame clones and lacks some. This table has approximately 14,000 clones, more than 65% appearing once. This CDR3 has 14 residues. The germline CDR1 and CDR2 sequences are SGHDN and FVKESK. Trimming took 5 bases from V and 5 from J, leaving 15 bases between them. The TCR comes from an adult with rheumatoid arthritis. Sequences were obtained from CD8+ T cells sorted from blood. The chain employs TRBV14 and TRBJ1-1, with a possible D match to TRBD1 (5 bases). CDR3 DNA sequence: TGTGCCAGCAGCATCTTCGGGGGAAATACTGAAGCTTTCTTT. As protein: CASSIFGGNTEAFF.